This T cell receptor (beta chain) emerged from a study of blood T cell repertoires in COVID-19. In the original processing: Amplified reference gene primers provided the basis for estimating nucleated cell counts. Here immunoSEQ multiplex PCR was the method, and the copy in TCRdb shows in-frame clones only, minus some. V, J and clone size are taken as reported in that table, and D and trimming were inferred from the DNA itself. The repertoire holds under 500,000 clones, with 70% to 90% as singletons. Cohort placement rested on clinical history that participants reported themselves. The TCR comes from a woman between 18 and 29 years old with acute COVID-19. Material for sequencing was PBMCs or T cells enriched from blood (not recorded which).

As DNA, the CDR3 is TGTGCCAGCAGCCCAAACGCAGGGAATGGGGCCAACGTCCTGACTTTC. It encodes CASSPNAGNGANVLTF. The chain couples TRBV7-6 to TRBJ2-6, with D possibly matching TRBD1 (5 bases). Germline CDR1 reads SGHVS; CDR2 reads FNYEAQ. The CDR3 consists of 16 residues. V shed 5 bases and J shed 3 bases, with 14 bases lying between them.